This TCR beta chain was observed in a study of blood T cells in healthy people across ages. This CDR3 has 14 residues. Trimming left V 6 bases short and J 7 bases short, with 18 bases between. CDR1 is ENHRY, CDR2 SYGVKD, per germline. The use of a sample-barcoded 5' primer and a J-beta primer mix characterized a second PCR of roughly 6 to 11 cycles. A single record per CDR3 protein comes from TCRdb applying MiXCR to the 5' RACE reads. The table includes roughly 2 million distinct CDR3 sequences, around 48% detected once. This clonotype was detected ten times or more. Its target is unknown. Study conclusions and caveats: Estimates drawn from one million T cells were deemed to understate diversity. Long-lived donors exceeded aged donors in naive CD4+ cells and diversity. Older individuals had lower TCR beta diversity per million T cells (the decline was roughly linear). Without sorted subsets, naive and antigen-experienced compartments could not be conclusively compared.

The rearrangement uses TRBV10-3 and TRBJ2-5; D might be TRBD2 (5 bases). The sequenced material came from blood. The source of this sequence is a woman aged 40 to 50 in good health. This CDR3 is CAIRTGLNDGTQYF. In nucleotides, the CDR3 is TGTGCCATCAGGACCGGACTTAATGACGGGACCCAGTACTTC.